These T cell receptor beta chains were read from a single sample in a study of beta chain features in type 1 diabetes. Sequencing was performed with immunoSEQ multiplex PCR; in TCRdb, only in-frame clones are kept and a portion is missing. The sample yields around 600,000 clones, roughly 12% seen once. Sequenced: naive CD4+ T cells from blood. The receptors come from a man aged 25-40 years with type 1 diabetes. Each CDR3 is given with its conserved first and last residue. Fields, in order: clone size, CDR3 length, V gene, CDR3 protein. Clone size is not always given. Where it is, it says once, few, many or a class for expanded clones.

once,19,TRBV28,CASSLAAGAGLYSTDTQYF
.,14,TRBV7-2,CASSPRQGLGGYTF
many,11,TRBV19,CASSTYNEQFF
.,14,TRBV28,CASSYAASKETQYF
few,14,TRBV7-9,CASSLIENTDTQYF
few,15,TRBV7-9,CASSLGLANYNEQFF
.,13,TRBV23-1,CAGYLSRQETQYF
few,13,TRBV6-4,CASSHTFDNEQFF
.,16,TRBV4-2,CASSQPSGGRTDTQYF
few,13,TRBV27,CASGPGGPDTQYF
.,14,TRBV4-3,CASSLGISNEKLFF
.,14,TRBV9,CASSDGTGNQPQHF
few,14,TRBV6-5,CASSESGGGETQYF
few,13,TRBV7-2,CASSEYSNQPQHF
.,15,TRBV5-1,CASSLGLAGSETQYF
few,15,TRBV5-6,CASSVPGILNTEAFF
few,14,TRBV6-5,CASSYSQTRNTQYF
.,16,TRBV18,CASSRTGTSGTYEQYF
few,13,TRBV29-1,CSVGPRTNEKLFF
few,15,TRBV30,CAWSAGQGENYGYTF
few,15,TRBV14,CASSQPDPRDNEQFF
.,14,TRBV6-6,CASSFPRSTDTQYF
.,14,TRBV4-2,CASSQDDRNYGYTF
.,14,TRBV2,CATRRGVYAGELFF
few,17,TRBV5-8,CASSQDPPSGGTDTQYF
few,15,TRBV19,CASSRGVRAPYGYTF
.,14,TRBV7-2,CASSLRTRARTQYF
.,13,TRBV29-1,CSVEGQVLDEQFF
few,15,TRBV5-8,CASRKTGASRDEQFF